This T cell receptor (beta chain) is from a study of human T cells and chemical hapten exposure. Time point described: patch test 1, 2 weeks after DPC sensitization. Documented treatment: therapeutic diphenylcyclopropenone sensitization with weekly scalp DPC. TCRdb reprocessed the RACE reads with MiXCR, giving one entry per CDR3 protein. The data contain 300,000 to 350,000 distinct CDR3 sequences, approximately 6.9% of them singletons. The TCR was taken from a woman aged 18-30 years with alopecia areata. Some clones in this sample may be carry-over from other donors' samples. The sample was whole blood, taken in connection with sensitization to the hapten diphenylcyclopropenone (DPC).

The CDR3 nucleotides are TGCAGCTCAAGACAGCTAGAGACCCAGTACTTC. This gives the protein CSSRQLETQYF. V and J are TRBV29-1 and TRBJ2-5; TRBD1 is a possible D gene (5 bases). Trimming left V 8 bases short and J 4 bases short, with 11 bases between. Germline CDR1 and CDR2: SQVTM and ANQGSEA. The CDR3 runs 11 residues.